The TCR beta chain described here comes from a study of immune evolution from preneoplasia to lung adenocarcinoma. Study-wide results and caveats: Compared with EGFR-mutant or double wild-type lesions, KRAS-mutant nodules were more clonal. Clonality was highest in normal lung, lower in later-stage lesions apparently.

TCRdb's copy holds only in-frame clones and misses some; the assay was immunoSEQ multiplex PCR. The sample yields 5,600 or so clones, 60% to 75% seen once. V shed 8 bases and J shed 8 bases, with 10 bases lying between them. The CDR3 totals 11 residues. The germline V gene has CDR1 MNHEY and CDR2 SVGAGI. About this clone: Antigen unknown.

Resections took place in Japan or China from about 2014 to 2017. Sequenced: FFPE lung adenocarcinoma in situ tissue. The chain recombines TRBV6-5 with TRBJ2-4; perhaps TRBD1 as D (5 bases). The clonotype comes from a person between 55 and 80 years old with lung adenocarcinoma. CDR3 sequence (DNA): TGTGCCAGCGGGGCTCAGGACATTCAGTACTTC. Its translation is CASGAQDIQYF.